This entry lists 17 T cell receptor beta chains sequenced from one sample in a study of T cells after yellow fever vaccination. MiXCR, applied by TCRdb to the 5' RACE reads, yields one record per CDR3 protein. The data contain about 340,000 distinct CDR3 sequences, about an eighth of them seen just once; the ten biggest clones take up roughly 3.1%. The sample consisted of CD4+ T cells sorted from PBMCs, taken 15 days after the yellow fever booster vaccination. All receptors come from a man younger than 30 who received the YFV17D yellow fever vaccine.

This clonotype occurred a few times. The chain uses TRBV11-2 and TRBJ2-7; 9 bases fit TRBD1. This CDR3 is 17 amino acids long. The ends lost 1 base at V and 2 bases at J; junction bases unmatched: 9. CDR1 and CDR2 (germline): SGHAT, FQNNGV. CDR3 nucleotide sequence: TGTGCCAGCAGCTTAGGGTATCCGGGACAGGGAGCCTACGAGCAGTACTTC. This codes for CASSLGYPGQGAYEQYF.

This chain uses TRBV5-1 with TRBJ1-1; D not certain. The V and J ends lost 0 bases and 1 base respectively, with 7 bases between them. The CDR3 is made up of 14 amino acids. CDR1 is SGHRS and CDR2 is YFSETQ in the germline V gene. The CDR3 DNA is TGCGCCAGCAGCTTGGGACACAGGAACACTGAAGCTTTCTTT. Translated, it gives CASSLGHRNTEAFF.

The chain is built from TRBV6-5 and TRBJ2-2, with 10 bases lining up with TRBD2. V shed 0 bases, J shed 6 bases, and the junction held 10 bases outside the gene matches. Germline CDR1 is MNHEY and CDR2 is SVGAGI. The CDR3 loop spans 18 amino acids. CDR3 region: CASSYSYPSGGRSGELFF. In nucleotides, the CDR3 is TGTGCCAGCAGTTACTCCTACCCTAGCGGGGGTCGATCCGGGGAGCTGTTTTTT.

For this clonotype: This may come from a read error, since a much larger clone is one base off. The chain joins TRBV10-3 to TRBJ1-1; a weak D match, TRBD1 (6 bases). This CDR3 region has 13 residues. V shed 3 bases and J shed 1 base, with 6 bases lying between them. From germline, CDR1 is ENHRY and CDR2 SYGVKD. CDR3 DNA sequence: TGTGCCATCAGTGAACAGGGGAACACTGAAGCTTTCTTT. It yields the protein CAISEQGNTEAFF.

This chain joins TRBV20-1 and TRBJ2-1; 12 nucleotides line up with TRBD2. The J segment lost 4 bases and the V segment lost 6 bases, leaving 7 bases of the junction unmatched. CDR3 size: 15 residues. CDR1 and CDR2 (germline): DFQATT, SNEGSKA (reference sequence). The CDR3 coding sequence is TGCAGTGCCCAGACTAGCGGGGGCCAATACAATGAGCAGTTCTTC. This encodes CSAQTSGGQYNEQFF.

Points on this clonotype: One junction end does not reproduce the germline sequence, and a read error may be involved. This rearrangement joins TRBV20-1 to TRBJ1-3; maybe TRBD1 (5 bases). The germline V gene has CDR1 DFQATT and CDR2 SNEGSKA (reference sequence). The CDR3 is made up of 18 amino acids. The CDR3 here is CSGRGAGNEGWERNTIYF. The CDR3 coding sequence is TGCAGTGGTAGAGGGGCAGGGAATGAGGGATGGGAACGAAACACCATATATTTT.

This chain links TRBV25-1 with TRBJ2-3; TRBD2 aligns across 8 bases. Germline V gene sequence: CDR1 MGHDK, CDR2 SYGVNS. The J segment lost 1 base and the V segment lost 7 bases, leaving 10 bases of the junction unmatched. The CDR3 extends over 16 amino acids. CDR3 in DNA: TGTGCCAGCACGCCGGCAGCGGGGGCAGGCACAGATACGCAGTATTTT. Its protein is CASTPAAGAGTDTQYF.

V gene TRBV7-2 combines with J gene TRBJ2-1; 9 bases are shared with TRBD1. The CDR3 loop spans 14 amino acids. V lost 5 bases, J lost 8 bases, and 7 bases stayed unmatched. Germline loops: CDR1 SGHTA, CDR2 FQGNSA. DNA of the CDR3: TGTGCCAGCAGCCCCGGACAGGGGAGAGATGAGCAGTTCTTC. Translation gives CASSPGQGRDEQFF. The entire variable domain, with the rest obtained from reference TRBV7-2 and TRBJ2-1, is as follows: GAGVSQSPSNKVTEKGKDVELRCDPISGHTALYWYRQSLGQGLEFLIYFQGNSAPDKSGLPSDRFSAERTGGSVSTLTIQRTQQEDSAVYLCASSPGQGRDEQFFGPGTRLTVL.

The chain joins TRBV20-1 to TRBJ1-4; D is undetermined. The germline V and J ends were trimmed by 1 base and 0 bases, with 24 bases remaining between them. CDR3 length equals 20 residues. CDR1 and CDR2 (germline): DFQATT, SNEGSKA (reference sequence). This chain's CDR3 is CSARASISTTKGATNEKLFF. The DNA for the CDR3 is TGCAGTGCTAGAGCCTCCATTTCGACCACAAAGGGAGCAACTAATGAAAAACTGTTTTTT.

A few counts support this clonotype. The J gene is TRBJ2-7, the V gene TRBV7-8; D may be TRBD2 (5 bases). Trimming removed 2 bases at V and 3 bases at J, with 8 bases between. The CDR3 spans 13 residues. CDR1 is SGHVS, CDR2 FQNEAQ, per germline. The CDR3 coding sequence is TGTGCCAGCAGCTTAACGGGGTTCTACGAGCAGTACGTC. Residues: CASSLTGFYEQYV.

This clonotype was counted ten times or more. V is TRBV4-1 and J is TRBJ1-6; unclear D gene. Trimming removed 8 bases from V and 0 bases from J, with 11 bases in between. The CDR3 is made up of 15 amino acids. Germline assignment: CDR1 MGHRA and CDR2 YSYEKL. CDR3 residues: CASAQDFSYNSPLHF. The CDR3 DNA reads as TGCGCCAGCGCTCAGGATTTCTCCTATAATTCACCCCTCCACTTT.

The chain carries TRBV25-1 and TRBJ2-7; 11 bases line up with TRBD1. The CDR3 sequence is 14 residues long. The trim removed 2 bases at V and 3 bases at J, leaving 0 bases unmatched. Germline V gene lookup returns CDR1 MGHDK and CDR2 SYGVNS. CDR3 in DNA: TGTGCCAGCAGTGAAGGGACAGGGGGCTACGAGCAGTACTTC. Translation gives CASSEGTGGYEQYF.

This clonotype has a handful of counts. The chain employs TRBV5-1 and TRBJ1-1; 9 bases align to TRBD1. The CDR3 is 12 residues long. Unmatched junction bases numbered 2, after V lost 3 bases and J lost 8 bases. The germline V gene encodes CDR1 SGHRS and CDR2 YFSETQ. CDR3 in DNA: TGCGCCAGCAGCTGGGGGACAGGGGAAGCTTTCTTT. Residues: CASSWGTGEAFF.

The chain joins TRBV18 to TRBJ2-1; 9 bases align to TRBD2. After removal of 3 bases from V and 4 bases from J, the junction contained 19 bases not matched to a gene. CDR1 KGHSH and CDR2 LQKENI come from the germline V gene. The CDR3 is 20 residues long. The CDR3 protein is CASSPSQYPSAGGLYNEQFF. The CDR3 nucleotides read TGTGCCAGCTCACCGTCCCAGTACCCCTCGGCGGGGGGGCTATACAATGAGCAGTTCTTC.

This clonotype has only a few counts. The chain links TRBV20-1 to TRBJ1-5; D is uncertain. Trimming took 3 bases from V and 7 from J, leaving 13 bases between them. The CDR3 extends over 13 amino acids. Germline V gene data show CDR1 as DFQATT and CDR2 as SNEGSKA (reference sequence). The CDR3 loop reads CSASKGFEQPQHF. The CDR3 nucleotides read TGCAGTGCTAGTAAAGGGTTCGAGCAGCCCCAGCATTTT.

This chain connects TRBV5-4 to TRBJ1-6; possible D gene TRBD1, 5 bases. V shed 2 bases and J shed 8 bases, with 14 bases lying between them. Germline lookup yields CDR1 SGHNT and CDR2 YYREEE (reference sequence). The CDR3 totals 15 residues. In DNA, the CDR3 is TGTGCCAGCAGCTTCTACCGGGACGGCGATTCACCCCTCCACTTT. This gives the protein CASSFYRDGDSPLHF.

This clonotype has a handful of counts. The chain links TRBV27 to TRBJ2-1; maybe TRBD2 (7 bases). This CDR3 comprises 15 residues. V was pared by 4 bases and J by 9 bases, with 19 bases between. Looked up from germline, CDR1 is MNHEY and CDR2 is SMNVEV (reference sequence). The CDR3 bases are TGTGCCAGCAGTTCCCTAGGGGGGGCGAGCGGTGAGCAGTTCTTC. Amino acids: CASSSLGGASGEQFF.